This T cell receptor beta chain is drawn from a study of cytomegalovirus exposure and HLA in healthy donors. Primers for the PCR totalled 60 Vbeta and 13 Jbeta. TCRdb's copy holds only in-frame clones and misses some; the assay was immunoSEQ multiplex PCR. The sample comprises about 86,000 clones, 75% to 85% of which are singletons, and under 15% rests with the top ten. The material sequenced was PBMCs. This sequence was found in a woman aged 40 to 50 in good health and CMV-seropositive.

CDR3 loop: CASSYSQVSGELFF. The CDR3 nucleotides are TGTGCCAGCAGTTACTCGCAGGTTTCCGGGGAGCTGTTTTTT. The chain uses TRBV6-5 and TRBJ2-2; D gene uncertain. Germline lookup yields CDR1 MNHEY and CDR2 SVGAGI. The CDR3 contains 14 residues. V dropped 0 bases and J dropped 6 bases, with 8 bases sitting between them.